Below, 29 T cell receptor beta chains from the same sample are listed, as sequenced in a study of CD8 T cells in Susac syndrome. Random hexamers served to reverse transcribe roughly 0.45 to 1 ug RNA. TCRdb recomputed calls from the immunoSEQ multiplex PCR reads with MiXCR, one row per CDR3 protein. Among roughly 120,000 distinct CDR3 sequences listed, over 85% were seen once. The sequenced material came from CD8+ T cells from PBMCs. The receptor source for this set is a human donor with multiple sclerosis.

This CDR3 is CASSLALQGAEAFF. CDR3 sequence (DNA): TGCGCCAGCAGCTTGGCCTTACAGGGGGCTGAAGCTTTCTTT. The chain carries TRBV5-1 and TRBJ1-1; 8 bases are a match to TRBD1. Trimming removed 0 bases from V and 6 bases from J; junction bases left unmatched: 4. Germline CDR1 and CDR2: SGHRS and YFSETQ. The CDR3 contains 14 residues.

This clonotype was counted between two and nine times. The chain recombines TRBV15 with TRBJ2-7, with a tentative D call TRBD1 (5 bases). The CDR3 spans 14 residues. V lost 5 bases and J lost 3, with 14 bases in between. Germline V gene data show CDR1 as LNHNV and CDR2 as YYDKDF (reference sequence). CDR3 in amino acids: CATSRGRQGYEQYV. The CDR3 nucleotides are TGTGCCACCAGCCGAGGAAGGCAGGGCTACGAGCAGTACGTC.

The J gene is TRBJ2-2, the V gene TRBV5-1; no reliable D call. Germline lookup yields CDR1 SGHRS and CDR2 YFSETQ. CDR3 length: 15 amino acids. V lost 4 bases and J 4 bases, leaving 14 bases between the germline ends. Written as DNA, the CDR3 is TGCGCCAGCAGCCGTCCCGGTTCGGGCACCGGGGAGCTGTTTTTT. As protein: CASSRPGSGTGELFF.

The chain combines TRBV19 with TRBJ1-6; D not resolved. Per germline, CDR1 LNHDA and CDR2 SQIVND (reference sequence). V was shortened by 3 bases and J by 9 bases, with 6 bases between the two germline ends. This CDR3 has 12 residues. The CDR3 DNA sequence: TGTGCCAGTAGTATTCTCACTTCACCCCTCCACTTT. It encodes CASSILTSPLHF. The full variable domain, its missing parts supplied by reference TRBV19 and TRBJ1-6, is DGGITQSPKYLFRKEGQNVTLSCEQNLNHDAMYWYRQDPGQGLRLIYYSQIVNDFQKGDIAEGYSVSREKKESFPLTVTSAQKNPTAFYLCASSILTSPLHFGNGTRLTVT.

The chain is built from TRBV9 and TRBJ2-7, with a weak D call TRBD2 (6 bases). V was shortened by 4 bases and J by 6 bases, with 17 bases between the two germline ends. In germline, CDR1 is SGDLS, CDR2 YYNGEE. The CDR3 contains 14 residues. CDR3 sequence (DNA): TGTGCCAGCAGCACCGGGGGACCCCTCGGCGAGCAGTACTTC. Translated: CASSTGGPLGEQYF. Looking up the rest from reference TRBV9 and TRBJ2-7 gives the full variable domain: DSGVTQTPKHLITATGQRVTLRCSPRSGDLSVYWYQQSLDQGLQFLIQYYNGEERAKGNILERFSAQQFPDLHSELNLSSLELGDSALYFCASSTGGPLGEQYFGPGTRLTVT.

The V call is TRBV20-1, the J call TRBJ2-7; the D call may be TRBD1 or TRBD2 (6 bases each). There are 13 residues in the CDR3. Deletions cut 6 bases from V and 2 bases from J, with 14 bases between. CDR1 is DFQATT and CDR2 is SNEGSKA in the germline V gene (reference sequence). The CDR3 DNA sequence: TGCAGTGCGCGACCCGGGGGCGCCTACGAGCAGTACTTC. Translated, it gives CSARPGGAYEQYF.

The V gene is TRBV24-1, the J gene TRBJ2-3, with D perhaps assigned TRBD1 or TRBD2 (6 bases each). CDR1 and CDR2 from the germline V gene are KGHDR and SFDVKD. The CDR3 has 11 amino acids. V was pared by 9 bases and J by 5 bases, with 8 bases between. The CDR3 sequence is CATGGGDTQYF. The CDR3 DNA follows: TGTGCCACCGGAGGGGGAGATACGCAGTATTTT.

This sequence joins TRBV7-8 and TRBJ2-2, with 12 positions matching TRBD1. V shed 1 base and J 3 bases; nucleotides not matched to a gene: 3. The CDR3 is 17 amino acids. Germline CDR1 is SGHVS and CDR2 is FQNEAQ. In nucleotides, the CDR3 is TGTGCCAGCAGCTTAGTGGGGACAGGGGGCTACACCGGGGAGCTGTTTTTT. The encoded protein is CASSLVGTGGYTGELFF.

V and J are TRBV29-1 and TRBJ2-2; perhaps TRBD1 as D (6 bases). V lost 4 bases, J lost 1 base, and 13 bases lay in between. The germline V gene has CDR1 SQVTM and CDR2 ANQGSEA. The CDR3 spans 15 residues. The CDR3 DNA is TGCAGCGTTGCGAATCCCAGGGGGAACACCGGGGAGCTGTTTTTT. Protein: CSVANPRGNTGELFF.

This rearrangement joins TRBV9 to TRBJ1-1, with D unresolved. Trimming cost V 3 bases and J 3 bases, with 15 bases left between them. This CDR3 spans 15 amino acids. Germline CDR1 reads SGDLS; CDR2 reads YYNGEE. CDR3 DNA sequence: TGTGCCAGCAGCGAGACTGGGTATTACGACACTGAAGCTTTCTTT. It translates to CASSETGYYDTEAFF.

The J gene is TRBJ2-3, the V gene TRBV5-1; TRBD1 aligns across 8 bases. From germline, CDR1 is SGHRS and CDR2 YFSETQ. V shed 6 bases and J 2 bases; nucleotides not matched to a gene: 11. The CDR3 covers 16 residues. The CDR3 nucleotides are TGCGCCAGCACCAATCCACAGGGGGAGCACACAGATACGCAGTATTTT. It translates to CASTNPQGEHTDTQYF.

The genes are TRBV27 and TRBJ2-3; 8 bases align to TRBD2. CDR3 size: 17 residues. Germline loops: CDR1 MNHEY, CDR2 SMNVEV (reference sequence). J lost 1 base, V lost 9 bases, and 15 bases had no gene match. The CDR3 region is CASRSQTGLAGTDTQYF. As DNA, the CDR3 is TGTGCCAGTAGAAGCCAGACCGGACTAGCAGGCACAGATACGCAGTATTTT.

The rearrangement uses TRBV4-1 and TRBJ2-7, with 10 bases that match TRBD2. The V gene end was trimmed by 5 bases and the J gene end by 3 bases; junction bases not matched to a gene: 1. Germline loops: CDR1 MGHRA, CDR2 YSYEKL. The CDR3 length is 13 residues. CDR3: CASSWTSGYEQYV. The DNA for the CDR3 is TGCGCCAGCAGCTGGACTAGCGGCTACGAGCAGTACGTC.

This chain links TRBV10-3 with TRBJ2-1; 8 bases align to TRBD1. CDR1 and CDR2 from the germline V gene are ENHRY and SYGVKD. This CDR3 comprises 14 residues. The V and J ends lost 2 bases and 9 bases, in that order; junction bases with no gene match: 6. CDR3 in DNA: TGTGCCATCAGTGAGCCGAACAGGGGGACTGAGCAGTTCTTC. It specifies CAISEPNRGTEQFF.

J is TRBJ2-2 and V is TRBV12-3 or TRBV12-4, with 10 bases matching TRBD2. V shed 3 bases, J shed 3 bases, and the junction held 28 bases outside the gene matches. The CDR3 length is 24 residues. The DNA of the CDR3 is TGTGCCAGCAGTTTTCCGATTAGGAGTGGTAGCGGGAGGTTTGGCCTATGGGACACCGGGGAGCTGTTTTTT. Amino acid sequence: CASSFPIRSGSGRFGLWDTGELFF.

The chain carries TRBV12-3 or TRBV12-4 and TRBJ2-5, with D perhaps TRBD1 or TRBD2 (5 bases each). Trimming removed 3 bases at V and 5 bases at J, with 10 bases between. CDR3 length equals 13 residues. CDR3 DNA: TGTGCCAGCAGTTTCTGGGGACGGGAGACCCAGTACTTC. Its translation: CASSFWGRETQYF.

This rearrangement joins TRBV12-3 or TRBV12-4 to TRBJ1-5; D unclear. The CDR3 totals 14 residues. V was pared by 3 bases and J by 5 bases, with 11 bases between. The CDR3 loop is CASSLKAGHQPQHF. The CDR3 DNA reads TGTGCCAGCAGTTTGAAAGCTGGGCATCAGCCCCAGCATTTT.

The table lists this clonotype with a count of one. The CDR3: CASSLPSGQNSPLHF. The CDR3 DNA reads TGTGCCAGTAGTCTGCCTTCGGGACAGAATTCACCCCTCCACTTT. The V gene is TRBV19, the J gene TRBJ1-6, with TRBD1 matching over 7 bases. Germline CDR1 and CDR2: LNHDA and SQIVND (reference sequence). The V and J ends lost 5 bases and 7 bases, in that order; junction bases with no gene match: 8. This CDR3 is 15 amino acids long.

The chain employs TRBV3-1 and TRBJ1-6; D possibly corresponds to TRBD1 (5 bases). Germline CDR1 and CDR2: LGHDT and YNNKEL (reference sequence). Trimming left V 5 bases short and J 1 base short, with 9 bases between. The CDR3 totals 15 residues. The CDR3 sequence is CASSLGESYNSPLHF. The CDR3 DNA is TGTGCCAGCAGCTTAGGGGAGTCCTATAATTCACCCCTCCACTTT. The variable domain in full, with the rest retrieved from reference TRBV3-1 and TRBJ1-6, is DTAVSQTPKYLVTQMGNDKSIKCEQNLGHDTMYWYKQDSKKFLKIMFSYNNKELIINETVPNRFSPKSPDKAHLNLHINSLELGDSAVYFCASSLGESYNSPLHFGNGTRLTVT.

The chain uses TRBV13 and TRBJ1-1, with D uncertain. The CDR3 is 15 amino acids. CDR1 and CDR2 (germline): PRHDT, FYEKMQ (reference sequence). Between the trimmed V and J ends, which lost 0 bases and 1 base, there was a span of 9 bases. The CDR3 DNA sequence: TGTGCCAGCAGCTTAGGCCAGACGGGGAACACTGAAGCTTTCTTT. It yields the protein CASSLGQTGNTEAFF.

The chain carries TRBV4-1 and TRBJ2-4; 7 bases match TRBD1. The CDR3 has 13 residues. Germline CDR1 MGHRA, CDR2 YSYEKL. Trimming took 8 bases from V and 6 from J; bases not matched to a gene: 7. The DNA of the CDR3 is TGCGCCAGCGTAGACAGGGAACGAAACATTCAGTACTTC. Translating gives CASVDRERNIQYF.

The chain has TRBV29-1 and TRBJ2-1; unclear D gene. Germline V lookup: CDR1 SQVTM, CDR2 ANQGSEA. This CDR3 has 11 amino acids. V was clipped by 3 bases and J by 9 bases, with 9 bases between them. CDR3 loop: CSVEGEAEQFF. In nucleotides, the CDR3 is TGCAGCGTTGAGGGCGAGGCTGAGCAGTTCTTC.

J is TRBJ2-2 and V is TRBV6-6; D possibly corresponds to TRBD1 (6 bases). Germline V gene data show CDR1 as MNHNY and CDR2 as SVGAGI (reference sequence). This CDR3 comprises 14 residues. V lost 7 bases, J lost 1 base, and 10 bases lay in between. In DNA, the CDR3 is TGTGCCAGCACTCCGGGACAGAACACCGGGGAGCTGTTTTTT. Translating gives CASTPGQNTGELFF.

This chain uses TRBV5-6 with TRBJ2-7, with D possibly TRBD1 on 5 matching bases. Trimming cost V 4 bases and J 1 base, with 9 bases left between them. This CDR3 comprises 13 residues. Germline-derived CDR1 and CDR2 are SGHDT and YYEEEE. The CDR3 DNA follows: TGTGCCAGCAGCATCACAGGTTCCTACGAGCAGTACGTC. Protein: CASSITGSYEQYV.

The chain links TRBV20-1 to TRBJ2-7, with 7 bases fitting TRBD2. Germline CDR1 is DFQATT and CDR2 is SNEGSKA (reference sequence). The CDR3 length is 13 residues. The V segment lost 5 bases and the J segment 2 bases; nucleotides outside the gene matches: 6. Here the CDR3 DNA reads TGCAGTGCTCCCCCGCGGGGGACCTACGAGCAGTACTTC. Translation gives CSAPPRGTYEQYF.

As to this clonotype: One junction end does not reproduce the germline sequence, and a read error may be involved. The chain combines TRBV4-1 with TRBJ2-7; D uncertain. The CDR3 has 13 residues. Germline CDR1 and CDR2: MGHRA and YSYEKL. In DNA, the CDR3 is TGCGCCAGCGGCCAACTGTGGGGATACGAGCAGTACTTC. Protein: CASGQLWGYEQYF.

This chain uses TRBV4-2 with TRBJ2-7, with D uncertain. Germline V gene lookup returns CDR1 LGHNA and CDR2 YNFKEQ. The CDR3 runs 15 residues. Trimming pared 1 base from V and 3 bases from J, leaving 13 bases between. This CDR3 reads CASSQGLGQIYEQYF. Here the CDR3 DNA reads TGTGCCAGCAGCCAAGGGTTGGGTCAGATCTACGAGCAGTACTTC.

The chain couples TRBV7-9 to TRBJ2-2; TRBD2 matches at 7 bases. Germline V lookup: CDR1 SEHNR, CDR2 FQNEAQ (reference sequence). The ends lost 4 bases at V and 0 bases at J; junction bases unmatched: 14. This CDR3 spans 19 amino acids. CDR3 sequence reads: CASSSTYQTSVSNTGELFF. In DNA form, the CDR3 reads TGTGCCAGCAGCTCCACCTATCAAACTAGCGTATCGAACACCGGGGAGCTGTTTTTT.

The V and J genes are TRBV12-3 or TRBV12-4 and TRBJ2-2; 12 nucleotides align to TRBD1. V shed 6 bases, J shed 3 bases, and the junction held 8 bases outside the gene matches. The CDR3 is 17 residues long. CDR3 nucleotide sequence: TGTGCCAGCAGCCACATCGGGACAGGGGGCTACACCGGGGAGCTGTTTTTT. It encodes CASSHIGTGGYTGELFF.